The clone carrying this T cell receptor (beta chain) was observed many times. Time point denoted: newly diagnosed GD, antithyroid drugs for less than 3 months. From PBMCs, RNA was extracted and then used to make the TCR library. CDR3 length equals 13 residues. CDR1 is SQVTM and CDR2 is ANQGSEA in the germline V gene. The V and J ends lost 5 bases and 0 bases respectively, with 7 bases between them. Arm-PCR of CDR3 regions and iRepertoire HTBI primers were used to build TCR beta libraries. In the original workflow: Gene usage covered approximately 60 TRBV and 13 to 15 TRBJ segments. In TCRdb, the multiplex PCR reads were re-called with MiXCR into one record per CDR3 protein. TCRdb's processing, not the study's, gives the V and J calls here. Of about 620,000 distinct CDR3 sequences in the sample, roughly 15% were seen once. These data belong to a study of regulatory T cells in long-lasting Graves disease. The wider study: Graves' patients diagnosed newly had used antithyroid drugs under 3 months.

Another study also made use of these data, one on T cells in Graves' hyperthyroidism and ophthalmopathy. From that second work: Pregnant or lactating patients were excluded, as were those with uncontrolled infection or other autoimmune disease. With the HTBI primer set, the TCR CDR3 went through a first round of RT-PCR.

The chain employs TRBV29-1 and TRBJ2-2, with D hard to call. This TCR derives from a woman in her 30s with Graves disease. The source was peripheral blood mononuclear cells (PBMCs), collected at new diagnosis, from a patient treated with antithyroid drugs. The CDR3 coding sequence is TGCAGCGTTTCAGGCACGAACACCGGGGAGCTGTTTTTT. Residues: CSVSGTNTGELFF.